One sample yielded the 8 T cell receptor beta chains listed below, sequenced in a study of PD-1 blockade in classical Hodgkin lymphoma. Produced via immunoSEQ multiplex PCR; TCRdb's table is partial and in-frame only. This table holds 20,000 to 25,000 clones, 85% to 95% found once. Time point: newly diagnosed, previously untreated cHL patient sample. Magnetic negative selection purified CD4+ T cells from thawed PBMCs. The specimen sequenced was CD4+ T cells from blood. The receptors originated from a human donor with classical Hodgkin lymphoma.

This chain links TRBV5-4 with TRBJ1-1; 7 bases align to TRBD1. The germline CDR1 and CDR2 sequences are SGHNT and YYREEE (reference sequence). With 3 bases clipped from V and 3 bases from J, the junction kept 5 bases outside the gene matches. The CDR3 sequence is 14 residues long. The CDR3 sequence is CASSSQGSDTEAFF. The CDR3 DNA follows: TGTGCCAGCAGCTCACAGGGGAGCGACACTGAAGCTTTCTTT.

The J gene is TRBJ2-7, the V gene TRBV5-1; the match to TRBD2 covers 7 bases. The J segment lost 3 bases and the V segment lost 0 bases, leaving 9 bases of the junction unmatched. The CDR3 has 16 amino acids. CDR1 is SGHRS, CDR2 YFSETQ, per germline. DNA for the CDR3: TGCGCCAGCAGCTTGGCGGGCGGGGGAAACATCTACGAGCAGTACTTC. It is translated as CASSLAGGGNIYEQYF.

This clone was seen only a few times. One end of the junction varies from germline; a read error may be responsible. CDR3 nucleotide sequence: TGCCGTTCAGGTGCTATCAGTAACTATGGCTACACCTTC. Translation gives CRSGAISNYGYTF. V usage is TRBV28 and J usage is TRBJ1-2; D uncertain. Germline V lookup: CDR1 MDHEN, CDR2 SYDVKM. This CDR3 has 13 amino acids.

The CDR3 sequence: CASSESGKPNNEQFF. The CDR3 DNA reads as TGTGCCAGCAGTGAATCAGGGAAACCCAACAATGAGCAGTTCTTC. V is TRBV2 and J is TRBJ2-1; tentatively, D is TRBD1 (5 bases). The V gene lost 2 bases and the J gene lost 5 bases, with 13 bases spanning the gap. The CDR3 is made up of 15 amino acids. Per the germline V gene, CDR1 is SNHLY and CDR2 is FYNNEI.

V usage is TRBV5-1 and J usage is TRBJ2-1; the D gene is possibly TRBD1 (8 bases). The CDR3 spans 14 residues. In germline, CDR1 is SGHRS, CDR2 YFSETQ. Trimming shortened V by 10 bases and J by 7 bases, and 21 bases separated the two germline ends. The CDR3 loop reads CASQGGGSGNEQFF. The CDR3 bases are TGCGCCTCACAGGGGGGCGGGAGTGGGAATGAGCAGTTCTTC.

The chain carries TRBV19 and TRBJ2-7; 9 nucleotides agree with TRBD1. Germline loops: CDR1 LNHDA, CDR2 SQIVND (reference sequence). Trimming at V came to 10 bases and at J to 3 bases, leaving 25 bases not matched to a gene. This CDR3 is built from 19 residues. The CDR3 DNA sequence: TGTGCCATCACCCAGTACCGGGACAGGGAACAGGAGGTAGGCTACGAGCAGTACTTC. Translation gives CAITQYRDREQEVGYEQYF.

The V call is TRBV25-1, the J call TRBJ2-5; 8 bases match TRBD1. The CDR3 is made up of 15 amino acids. The germline V gene has CDR1 MGHDK and CDR2 SYGVNS. Trimming took 4 bases from V and 5 from J; bases not matched to a gene: 9. The CDR3 nucleotides read TGTGCCAGCAGTGGTTGGGACAGGAGGGGGGAGACCCAGTACTTC. Protein product: CASSGWDRRGETQYF.

The V call is TRBV5-1, the J call TRBJ2-1; weak D call: TRBD2 (5 bases). This CDR3 has 13 amino acids. V shed 4 bases and J shed 9 bases, with 14 bases lying between them. CDR1 is SGHRS and CDR2 is YFSETQ in the germline V gene. This CDR3 reads CASSPRDGGEQFF. The CDR3 bases are TGCGCCAGCAGCCCGAGGGATGGAGGTGAGCAGTTCTTC.